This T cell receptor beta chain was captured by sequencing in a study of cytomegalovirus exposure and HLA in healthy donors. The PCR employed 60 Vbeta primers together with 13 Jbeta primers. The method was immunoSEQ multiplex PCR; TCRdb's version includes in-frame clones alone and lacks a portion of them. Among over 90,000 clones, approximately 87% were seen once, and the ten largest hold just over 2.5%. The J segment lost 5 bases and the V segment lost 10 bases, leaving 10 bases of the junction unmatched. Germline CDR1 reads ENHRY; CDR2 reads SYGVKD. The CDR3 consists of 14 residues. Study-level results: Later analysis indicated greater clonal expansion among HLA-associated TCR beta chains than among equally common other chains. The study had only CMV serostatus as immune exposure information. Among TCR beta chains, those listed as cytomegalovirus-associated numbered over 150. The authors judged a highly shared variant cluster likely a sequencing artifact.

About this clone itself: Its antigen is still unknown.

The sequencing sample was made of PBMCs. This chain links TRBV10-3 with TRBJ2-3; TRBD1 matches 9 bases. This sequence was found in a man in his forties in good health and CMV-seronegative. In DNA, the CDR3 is TGTGCCACGTCGGGACAGGGAAGAGGAGATACGCAGTATTTT. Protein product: CATSGQGRGDTQYF.